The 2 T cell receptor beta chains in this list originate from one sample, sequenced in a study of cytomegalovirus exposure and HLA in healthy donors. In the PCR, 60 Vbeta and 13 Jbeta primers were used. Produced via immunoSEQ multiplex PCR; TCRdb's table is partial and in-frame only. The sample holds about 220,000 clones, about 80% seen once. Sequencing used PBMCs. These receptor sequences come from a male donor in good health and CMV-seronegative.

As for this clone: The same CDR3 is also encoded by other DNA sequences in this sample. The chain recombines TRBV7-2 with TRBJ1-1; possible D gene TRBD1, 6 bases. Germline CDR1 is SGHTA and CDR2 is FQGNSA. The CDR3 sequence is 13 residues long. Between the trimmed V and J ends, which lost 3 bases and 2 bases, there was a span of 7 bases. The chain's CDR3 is CASSLGANTEAFF. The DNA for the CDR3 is TGTGCCAGCAGCTTGGGGGCAAACACTGAAGCTTTCTTT.

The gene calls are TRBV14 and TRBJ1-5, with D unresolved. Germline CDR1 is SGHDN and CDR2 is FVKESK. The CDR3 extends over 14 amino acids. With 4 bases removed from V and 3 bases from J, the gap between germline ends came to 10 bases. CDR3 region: CASSRSGNNQPQHF. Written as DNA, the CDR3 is TGTGCCAGCAGCCGATCGGGGAACAATCAGCCCCAGCATTTT.